The entry below gives a single T cell receptor beta chain sequence along with its context. This CDR3 has 13 amino acids. V gave up 6 bases and J gave up 9 bases, with 15 bases separating them. CDR1 and CDR2 from the germline V gene are MDHEN and SYDVKM. The entry originates in a study of T-cell reconstitution after alpha-beta-depleted transplantation in children. As it was prepared, the TCRbeta library received unique molecular identifiers. One entry per CDR3 protein results from TCRdb running MiXCR on the PCR reads. Among about 370,000 distinct CDR3 sequences listed, 20% were seen once. The sequence came from a human donor who donated a stem cell graft to a child with acute myeloid leukemia. The starting material was PBMCs from the stem cell graft donor, obtained from the stem cell graft. The rearrangement links TRBV28 to TRBJ2-1; the D gene is possibly TRBD2 (6 bases). This chain's CDR3 is CASSETSLPEQFF. The CDR3 coding sequence is TGTGCCAGCAGCGAGACTAGTCTGCCTGAGCAGTTCTTC. Based on the CDR3 plus reference TRBV28 and TRBJ2-1, the full variable domain is DVKVTQSSRYLVKRTGEKVFLECVQDMDHENMFWYRQDPGLGLRLIYFSYDVKMKEKGDIPEGYSVSREKKERFSLILESASTNQTSMYLCASSETSLPEQFFGPGTRLTVL.